This T cell receptor (beta chain) came from a study of T cells in localized non-small cell lung cancer. Whole-study findings and limits: Elevated blood T cell density was associated with longer overall survival. Across samples, adjacent lung featured a median approximately 60 of the top 100 tumor clones. Heterogeneity remains possible because sequencing was limited to only one tumor region. Peak T cell clonality was found in uninvolved adjacent lung, exceeding tumor.

In regard to this clone: What it recognizes is unknown.

V gave up 2 bases and J gave up 5 bases; unmatched junction bases: 3. The germline V gene encodes CDR1 MNHGY and CDR2 SAAAGT. There are 16 residues in the CDR3. Here immunoSEQ multiplex PCR was the method, and the copy in TCRdb shows in-frame clones only, minus some. Of 1,500 to 2,000 clones in the sample, 35% to 50% were seen once. This sequence was found in a woman aged 40 to 75 with stage I lung adenocarcinoma. The material was lung tumor tissue, obtained before any cancer treatment. This chain uses TRBV6-8 with TRBJ2-5; 15 positions match TRBD2. The CDR3 is CASSYGLAGGHETQYF. The CDR3 DNA is TGTGCCAGCAGTTACGGACTAGCGGGGGGGCACGAGACCCAGTACTTC.